These 25 T cell receptor beta chains were sequenced from one sample in a study of human T cells and chemical hapten exposure. The study used a library that attached unique molecular identifiers to individual cDNA molecules. TCRdb reanalysed the reads using MiXCR and keeps one entry per CDR3 protein. Of over 2,500 distinct CDR3 sequences in the sample, around 53% were seen once. Extraction of total RNA was performed on unfractionated whole blood. Sequenced sample: whole blood. All receptors come from a human donor who had alopecia or was a healthy volunteer (not recorded which). Some clones in this sample may be carry-over from other donors' samples. This table probably holds off-target reads from a library built for another chain.

This chain connects TRBV6-2 or TRBV6-3 to TRBJ1-5; D gene ambiguous. CDR1 MNHEY and CDR2 SVGEGT come from the germline V gene. The length of the CDR3 is 15 residues. Trimming stripped 0 bases from V and 2 bases from J, with 8 bases between. The CDR3 protein is CASSYSGQGNQPQHF. Here the CDR3 DNA reads TGTGCCAGCAGTTACTCTGGTCAGGGCAATCAGCCCCAGCATTTT.

This chain connects TRBV20-1 to TRBJ2-1; unclear D gene. The CDR3 contains 16 residues. The V gene's germline CDR1 is DFQATT and CDR2 SNEGSKA (reference sequence). V was cut by 4 bases and J by 0 bases, with 16 bases left in between. For the CDR3, the DNA is TGCAGTGCTAACCGTCCTGAAAGTTTCTCCTACAATGAGCAGTTCTTC. This gives the protein CSANRPESFSYNEQFF.

This clonotype has just a few counts. The J gene is TRBJ2-3, the V gene TRBV7-9; D ambiguous. CDR1 is SEHNR, CDR2 FQNEAQ, per germline (reference sequence). V lost 0 bases and J 4 bases, leaving 2 bases between the germline ends. The CDR3 loop spans 12 amino acids. The CDR3 DNA reads as TGTGCCAGCAGCTTAGCGGCAGATACGCAGTATTTT. This encodes CASSLAADTQYF. Full variable domain (remainder filled in from reference TRBV7-9 and TRBJ2-3): DTGVSQNPRHKITKRGQNVTFRCDPISEHNRLYWYRQTLGQGPEFLTYFQNEAQLEKSRLLSDRFSAERPKGSFSTLEIQRTEQGDSAMYLCASSLAADTQYFGPGTRLTVL.

This clonotype was detected a few times. CDR3 in amino acids: CASSVDKRNNTGELFF. Written as DNA, the CDR3 is TGTGCCAGCAGCGTAGATAAGCGGAACAACACCGGGGAGCTGTTTTTT. The chain combines TRBV9 with TRBJ2-2; D might be TRBD2 (5 bases). The CDR3 runs 16 residues. The germline CDR1 and CDR2 sequences are SGDLS and YYNGEE. Trimming pared 0 bases from V and 2 bases from J, leaving 11 bases between. Drawing the rest from reference TRBV9 and TRBJ2-2, the complete variable domain is DSGVTQTPKHLITATGQRVTLRCSPRSGDLSVYWYQQSLDQGLQFLIQYYNGEERAKGNILERFSAQQFPDLHSELNLSSLELGDSALYFCASSVDKRNNTGELFFGEGSRLTVL.

J is TRBJ2-7 and V is TRBV24-1; 9 positions match TRBD2. The CDR3 has 15 residues. The ends lost 3 bases at V and 3 bases at J; junction bases unmatched: 5. From germline, CDR1 is KGHDR and CDR2 SFDVKD. For the CDR3, the DNA is TGTGCCACCAGTGATCCGACTAGCGGACTCTACGAGCAGTACTTC. Translation gives CATSDPTSGLYEQYF.

The rearrangement joins TRBV7-2 to TRBJ2-7; possibly TRBD1 for D (7 bases). V lost 1 base and J 3 bases, leaving 13 bases between the germline ends. The CDR3 consists of 15 residues. Germline loops: CDR1 SGHTA, CDR2 FQGNSA. The CDR3 spells CASSLGPGGYYEQYF. DNA for the CDR3: TGTGCCAGCAGCTTAGGTCCAGGGGGGTACTACGAGCAGTACTTC.

In its sample, this clonotype was seen a few times. The chain employs TRBV29-1 and TRBJ2-5, with 8 positions matching TRBD1. CDR1 is SQVTM and CDR2 is ANQGSEA in the germline V gene. The CDR3 covers 13 residues. The V segment lost 5 bases and the J segment 4 bases; nucleotides outside the gene matches: 6. CDR3 sequence: CSVFDRGRETQYF. CDR3 sequence (DNA): TGCAGCGTTTTCGACAGGGGACGAGAGACCCAGTACTTC.

This clonotype has more than one count but fewer than ten. V usage is TRBV7-6 and J usage is TRBJ2-3; D is perhaps TRBD2 (6 bases). The length of the CDR3 is 14 residues. Trimming shortened V by 5 bases and J by 2 bases, and 11 bases separated the two germline ends. Germline V gene lookup returns CDR1 SGHVS and CDR2 FNYEAQ. CDR3 protein: CASSPRGLTDTQYF. As DNA, the CDR3 is TGTGCCAGCAGCCCGCGGGGACTCACAGATACGCAGTATTTT.

The table lists this clonotype with a few counts. CDR3 sequence: CATSKEQAPTDTQYF. Here the CDR3 DNA reads TGTGCCACCAGCAAAGAACAGGCGCCCACAGATACGCAGTATTTT. The chain couples TRBV15 to TRBJ2-3, with TRBD1 as a possible D gene (5 bases). Germline CDR1 is LNHNV and CDR2 is YYDKDF (reference sequence). V was cut by 4 bases and J by 2 bases, with 13 bases left in between. The CDR3 runs 15 residues. Complete variable domain (other parts from reference TRBV15 and TRBJ2-3): DAMVIQNPRYQVTQFGKPVTLSCSQTLNHNVMYWYQQKSSQAPKLLFHYYDKDFNNEADTPDNFQSRRPNTSFCFLDIRSPGLGDTAMYLCATSKEQAPTDTQYFGPGTRLTVL.

This chain connects TRBV4-3 to TRBJ2-7, with D uncertain. Germline CDR1 is LGHNA and CDR2 is YSLEER. The CDR3 has 16 residues. Trimming removed 2 bases from V and 1 base from J, with 15 bases in between. CDR3 coding DNA: TGCGCCAGCAGCCAACCCCGAAGGGAACAGTCCTACGAGCAGTACTTC. As protein: CASSQPRREQSYEQYF.

This clonotype was found once. This sequence joins TRBV12-3 or TRBV12-4 and TRBJ2-5; D unresolved. V was pared by 3 bases and J by 1 base, with 9 bases between. The CDR3 runs 14 residues. The DNA of the CDR3 is TGTGCCAGCAGTTTGGCCGGACCCCAAGAGACCCAGTACTTC. Its translation: CASSLAGPQETQYF.

The rearrangement joins TRBV20-1 to TRBJ1-1; D is ambiguous. The CDR3 extends over 11 amino acids. Per the germline V gene, CDR1 is DFQATT and CDR2 is SNEGSKA (reference sequence). Trimming cost V 0 bases and J 7 bases, with 6 bases left between them. CDR3 in amino acids: CSARDIIEAFF. CDR3 bases: TGCAGTGCTAGAGATATCATTGAAGCTTTCTTT.

This sequence joins TRBV29-1 and TRBJ1-2; no reliable D call. CDR3 length: 13 amino acids. Germline V gene data show CDR1 as SQVTM and CDR2 as ANQGSEA. Trimming stripped 1 base from V and 1 base from J, with 7 bases between. In DNA form, the CDR3 reads TGCAGCGTTGAAGCGGGCCATAACTATGGCTACACCTTC. Its protein is CSVEAGHNYGYTF.

This clonotype was detected only a few times. CDR3 DNA: TGTGCCGACCGATCCCGGGACAAATGGCCAGATACGCAGTATTTT. Translation: CADRSRDKWPDTQYF. The J gene is TRBJ2-3, the V gene TRBV7-9; D might be TRBD1 (6 bases). Germline assignment: CDR1 SEHNR and CDR2 FQNEAQ (reference sequence). The CDR3 runs to 15 residues. Trimming cost V 11 bases and J 4 bases, with 22 bases left between them.

The chain is built from TRBV28 and TRBJ2-1; 9 bases are a match to TRBD2. Germline V lookup: CDR1 MDHEN, CDR2 SYDVKM. The CDR3 extends over 16 amino acids. The V gene end was trimmed by 2 bases and the J gene end by 6 bases; junction bases not matched to a gene: 8. The CDR3 region has the DNA TGTGCCAGCAGTTTAAGGGGTAGCGGGGGTGCCAATGAGCAGTTCTTC. This gives the protein CASSLRGSGGANEQFF.

The chain recombines TRBV20-1 with TRBJ2-2, with 8 nucleotides matching TRBD2. The germline CDR1 and CDR2 sequences are DFQATT and SNEGSKA (reference sequence). There are 15 residues in the CDR3. Unmatched junction bases numbered 6, after V lost 2 bases and J lost 4 bases. The CDR3 bases are TGCAGTGCTAGAAATAGCGGGGTTCGCACCGGGGAGCTGTTTTTT. Its protein is CSARNSGVRTGELFF.

J is TRBJ2-3 and V is TRBV11-2; D gene uncertain. Per the germline V gene, CDR1 is SGHAT and CDR2 is FQNNGV. V lost 5 bases to trimming and J lost 4 bases, with 13 bases between them. The CDR3 length is 14 residues. The CDR3 sequence is CASSTSRASDTQYF. CDR3 DNA: TGTGCCAGCAGCACCTCCCGGGCGTCAGATACGCAGTATTTT.

The rearrangement joins TRBV4-1 to TRBJ2-7; D tentatively fits TRBD1 or TRBD2 (5 bases each). This CDR3 spans 14 amino acids. Germline V gene data show CDR1 as MGHRA and CDR2 as YSYEKL. V was cut by 5 bases and J by 4 bases, with 15 bases left in between. CDR3 DNA sequence: TGCGCCAGCAGCGGGGGACCCGGAGGTTACGAGCAGTACTTC. Residues: CASSGGPGGYEQYF.

The chain has TRBV4-3 and TRBJ2-3, with 7 bases aligning to TRBD2. The CDR3 has 18 amino acids. V was pared by 0 bases and J by 0 bases, with 9 bases of the junction left unmatched. Germline CDR1 is LGHNA and CDR2 is YSLEER. The CDR3 DNA sequence: TGCGCCAGCAGCCAAGATGCGGTGGCGGGAGCTAGCACAGATACGCAGTATTTT. This encodes CASSQDAVAGASTDTQYF.

The CDR3, as DNA: TGTGCCAGCTCCCAGGGCTCCCTGGGGACACAAGAGACCCAGTACTTC. The encoded protein is CASSQGSLGTQETQYF. The chain carries TRBV18 and TRBJ2-5, with D tentatively TRBD1 (6 bases). V was shortened by 6 bases and J by 2 bases, with 19 bases between the two germline ends. The germline CDR1 and CDR2 sequences are KGHSH and LQKENI. This CDR3 region has 16 residues.

This clonotype occurred a few times. The chain carries TRBV5-4 and TRBJ2-2; 7 bases fit TRBD1. This CDR3 comprises 16 residues. V dropped 6 bases and J dropped 6; count of bases not matched to a gene: 14. The germline V gene has CDR1 SGHNT and CDR2 YYREEE (reference sequence). CDR3 region: CASTLKQQGSAGELFF. The CDR3 DNA sequence: TGTGCCAGCACGCTAAAACAACAGGGGAGCGCCGGGGAGCTGTTTTTT.

The genes are TRBV15 and TRBJ2-6; possibly TRBD2 for D (5 bases). The CDR3 spans 18 residues. In germline, CDR1 is LNHNV, CDR2 YYDKDF (reference sequence). V dropped 3 bases and J dropped 0 bases, with 15 bases sitting between them. CDR3 loop: CATSRERTLLSGANVLTF. The CDR3 DNA reads as TGTGCCACCAGCAGGGAGCGGACTTTACTCTCTGGGGCCAACGTCCTGACTTTC.

The chain uses TRBV4-1 and TRBJ2-1; D perhaps matches TRBD2 (6 bases). V was clipped by 7 bases and J by 7 bases, with 14 bases between them. Germline V lookup: CDR1 MGHRA, CDR2 YSYEKL. The CDR3 totals 13 residues. The CDR3, as DNA: TGCGCCAGCAACAGCCCGGGGAGGAATGAGCAGTTCTTC. Amino acid sequence: CASNSPGRNEQFF.

The chain has TRBV6-1 and TRBJ2-3; D might be TRBD1 (7 bases). V was trimmed by 1 base and J by 4 bases, leaving 12 bases between them. Germline loops: CDR1 MNHNS, CDR2 SASEGT. This CDR3 has 15 residues. The CDR3 coding sequence is TGTGCCAGCAGTGAAGACGGAGGGGGCCCAGATACGCAGTATTTT. It encodes CASSEDGGGPDTQYF.

This clonotype turned up a few times. The chain couples TRBV14 to TRBJ2-3; D not resolved. Trimming removed 8 bases from V and 6 bases from J, with 9 bases in between. Germline values: CDR1 SGHDN, CDR2 FVKESK. CDR3 length equals 11 residues. This CDR3 is CASSTADTQYF. DNA for the CDR3: TGTGCCAGCTCCACGGCTGATACGCAGTATTTT.